This T cell receptor beta chain is drawn from a study of blood T cell repertoires in COVID-19. On the study more broadly: T cells, B-cell-depleted T cells, or PBMCs provided the cDNA or gDNA that served as material.

Original analysis: Estimation of nucleated cell counts was performed using reference gene primer amplification. Profiling relied on immunoSEQ multiplex PCR, and the TCRdb table lists in-frame clones only, not all of them. The V and J calls and the clone size are those of that table, but D and trimming were determined from the DNA. The repertoire includes about 160,000 clones, 92% of them detected once, and 4.5% to 5% sits in the top ten. Seattle enrolled patients during active infection and tracked them longitudinally. V lost 3 bases and J 4 bases, leaving 12 bases between the germline ends. This CDR3 has 13 residues. The germline V gene encodes CDR1 DFQATT and CDR2 SNEGSKA (reference sequence).

The V gene is TRBV20-1, the J gene TRBJ1-2; D gene ambiguous. This TCR was recovered from a man aged 25 to 45 with COVID-19, enrolled during active disease. Sequenced sample: peripheral blood. The CDR3 spells CSASQERVYGYTF. The CDR3 nucleotides read TGCAGTGCTAGTCAGGAGCGGGTCTATGGCTACACCTTC.